This TCR beta chain was retrieved from a study of Ad26.COV2.S vaccination and SARS-CoV-2 variants (dated by TCRdb to the early 2020s). About the investigation overall: TCRbeta repertoire sequencing served as the tool for gauging how specific and how broad the SARS-CoV-2-reactive T cell receptors were following Ad26.COV2.S vaccination. A total of some 30 samples were included in the TCR-sequenced set, comprising around 19 Ad26.COV2.S vaccine recipients, 5 placebo recipients and 8 SARS-CoV-2 convalescent individuals.

Broader findings and caveats from the paper: Vaccine and placebo recipients had comparable non-spike TCR breadth, which fits with the vaccine containing only spike. According to the authors, total T cell responses may have been underestimated by the TCR breadth and depth analyses. Substantial breadth of spike-specific CD8+ and CD4+ T cell responses was reported after vaccination. Higher spike-specific TCR breadth was observed in Ad26.COV2.S recipients than in placebo recipients (P = 0.0014).

Regarding this clone: No cognate antigen has been identified for it. No clone much larger than this one lies a single base away; base qualities are absent.

TCRbeta CDR3 regions were sequenced with the immunoSEQ Assay. After extraction, genomic DNA underwent amplification by bias-controlled multiplex PCR, followed by high-throughput sequencing. Processing in the source paper ran as follows. To quantify the absolute abundance of every unique TCRbeta CDR3 region, sequences were collapsed and filtered. T cell fraction was estimated by normalizing TCRbeta template counts to usable DNA, which was measured by amplifying reference genes present in all nucleated cells. Repertoire TCRs were annotated as SARS-CoV-2-specific by exact matching of V gene, CDR3 amino acid sequence and J gene to a known reactive TCR set. The reference SARS-CoV-2 TCR set was obtained from MIRA and was filtered for enrichment in COVID-19-positive ImmuneCODE repertoires, whereby public or cross-reactive TCRs were removed. Using the MIRA antigens, annotated TCRs were further analysed by specific ORF or by position within an ORF. Breadth was defined as annotated unique rearrangements over total unique productive rearrangements; depth was the summed frequency of those rearrangements. TCR breadth was compared between groups using two-sided Wilcoxon rank-sum tests. TCRdb stores this immuneACCESS table with in-frame sequences only. Part of the clones is absent; in the studies checked, under half of the shortfall reflects unresolved V genes, and no reason is known for the rest. V and J calls plus clone size are reproduced from that table; the DNA served to infer D and trimming. The sample table shows approximately 140,000 clones, and approximately 90% are seen once. The ten largest clones capture 4.5% to 6% of the sample.

The V and J ends are trimmed by 3 bases and 1 base, leaving 12 bases between them. Including the terminal cysteine and phenylalanine, the CDR3 comprises 15 residues. Of all the DNA, just the CDR3 is kept, 45 bases in frame from base 1. According to the germline V gene (reference sequence), CDR1 reads SGHNT and CDR2 reads YYREEE. Interpreted using the paper, the time point label stands for: individuals recovered from natural SARS-CoV-2 infection. This receptor was taken from a human donor who had recovered from COVID-19. The input for sequencing was peripheral blood, taken after recovery from COVID-19. The sequence joins TRBV5-4 to TRBJ2-3, and the D gene may be TRBD1, 6 bases matching. CDR3 region: CASSSPGTRTDTQYF. The DNA reads as follows: TGTGCCAGCAGCTCCCCCGGGACACGCACAGATACGCAGTATTTT.